The next 17 T cell receptor beta chains were all read from a single sample in a study of blood T cell repertoires in COVID-19. Using immunoSEQ multiplex PCR, the repertoire was profiled, and TCRdb retains in-frame clones only, with some absent. The sample records about 400,000 clones, around 92% being singletons. The sample consisted of PBMCs or T cells enriched from blood (not recorded which). The receptors were sampled from a woman in her twenties or thirties who had recovered from COVID-19.

The CDR3 loop is CASSFDRGPYEQYF. The DNA for the CDR3 is TGTGCCAGTAGTTTCGACAGGGGTCCCTACGAGCAGTACTTC. The V gene is TRBV19, the J gene TRBJ2-7; the match to TRBD1 covers 8 bases. The V and J ends lost 5 bases and 2 bases, in that order; junction bases with no gene match: 5. Germline CDR1 LNHDA, CDR2 SQIVND (reference sequence). This CDR3 is built from 14 residues.

The V call is TRBV11-2, the J call TRBJ2-7, with TRBD1 as a possible D gene (5 bases). The V and J ends lost 4 bases and 4 bases respectively, with 8 bases between them. Germline-derived CDR1 and CDR2 are SGHAT and FQNNGV. CDR3 length equals 12 residues. CDR3: CASSSRVYEQYF. For the CDR3, the DNA is TGTGCCAGCAGCTCCAGGGTGTACGAGCAGTACTTC.

This rearrangement joins TRBV19 to TRBJ1-5; maybe TRBD1 (6 bases). The germline V gene has CDR1 LNHDA and CDR2 SQIVND (reference sequence). The CDR3 loop spans 12 amino acids. V lost 8 bases and J 6 bases, leaving 11 bases between the germline ends. The CDR3 is CASGPGVQPQHF. CDR3 nucleotides: TGTGCCAGTGGACCAGGGGTTCAGCCCCAGCATTTT.

This chain uses TRBV9 with TRBJ2-1; 7 bases agree with TRBD2. Per the germline V gene, CDR1 is SGDLS and CDR2 is YYNGEE. V shed 0 bases and J 14 bases; nucleotides not matched to a gene: 8. This CDR3 has 13 residues. CDR3 DNA: TGTGCCAGCAGCGTAGCCGCTCAGGGAGGGGAGTTCTTC. It translates to CASSVAAQGGEFF.

The chain has TRBV24-1 and TRBJ2-1, with TRBD1 identical over 8 bases. CDR1 and CDR2 (germline): KGHDR, SFDVKD. The length of the CDR3 is 17 residues. V gave up 4 bases and J gave up 0 bases; unmatched junction bases: 7. The CDR3 DNA follows: TGTGCCACCAGTGAAGGACGACAGGGGCACTCCTACAATGAGCAGTTCTTC. Its translation is CATSEGRQGHSYNEQFF.

The rearrangement links TRBV27 to TRBJ1-5; D is possibly TRBD1 (6 bases). The germline V and J ends were trimmed by 5 bases and 0 bases, with 14 bases remaining between them. Germline CDR1 is MNHEY and CDR2 is SMNVEV (reference sequence). CDR3 length: 16 amino acids. CDR3: CASSPGQYYSNQPQHF. CDR3 sequence (DNA): TGTGCCAGCAGTCCTGGACAGTACTATAGCAATCAGCCCCAGCATTTT.

The CDR3 reads CASSLRNPGQYPGRTGELFF. CDR3 nucleotides: TGTGCCAGCAGCCTCCGCAACCCGGGACAATACCCCGGGCGCACCGGGGAGCTGTTTTTT. The chain links TRBV14 to TRBJ2-2; perhaps TRBD1 as D (6 bases). Trimming pared 4 bases from V and 4 bases from J, leaving 28 bases between. CDR3 length: 20 amino acids. Germline CDR1 reads SGHDN; CDR2 reads FVKESK.

The sample holds a few counts of this clone. The chain couples TRBV7-9 to TRBJ2-3; TRBD2 aligns across 15 bases. The CDR3 sequence is 17 residues long. Unmatched junction bases numbered 6, after V lost 5 bases and J lost 3 bases. Germline V lookup: CDR1 SEHNR, CDR2 FQNEAQ (reference sequence). CDR3 sequence (DNA): TGTGCCAGCAGCCTTGGGACTAGCGGGGGGCAGACAGATACGCAGTATTTT. It is translated as CASSLGTSGGQTDTQYF.

V and J are TRBV4-2 and TRBJ1-6, with D tentatively TRBD1 (6 bases). The germline V and J ends were trimmed by 2 bases and 7 bases, with 15 bases remaining between them. The germline gives CDR1 LGHNA, CDR2 YNFKEQ. The CDR3 contains 16 residues. CDR3 in amino acids: CASSQTPGQTNSPLHF. In nucleotides, the CDR3 is TGTGCCAGCAGCCAAACCCCTGGACAGACAAATTCACCCCTCCACTTT.

V and J are TRBV7-9 and TRBJ1-4; D possibly corresponds to TRBD1 (5 bases). The germline CDR1 and CDR2 sequences are SEHNR and FQNEAQ (reference sequence). This CDR3 has 13 amino acids. V was cut by 2 bases and J by 10 bases, with 11 bases left in between. The CDR3 sequence is CASSLPREAKLFF. In nucleotides, the CDR3 is TGTGCCAGCAGCTTACCCAGGGAGGCAAAACTGTTTTTT.

This clone was detected only once. The V call is TRBV5-1, the J call TRBJ2-2; 7 bases are shared with TRBD1. V dropped 2 bases and J dropped 6; count of bases not matched to a gene: 13. Germline V CDR1 and CDR2: SGHRS, YFSETQ. This CDR3 region has 17 residues. The CDR3 bases are TGCGCCAGCAGCTTCCCTATCGAGACAGGGATGTCCGGGGAGCTGTTTTTT. Protein product: CASSFPIETGMSGELFF.

This chain uses TRBV29-1 with TRBJ1-2; TRBD1 matches at 8 bases. The CDR3 totals 11 residues. The J segment lost 8 bases and the V segment lost 8 bases, leaving 7 bases of the junction unmatched. Per the germline V gene, CDR1 is SQVTM and CDR2 is ANQGSEA. CDR3 nucleotide sequence: TGCAGCTTCGGACAGGGATGGGGCTACACCTTC. Amino acids: CSFGQGWGYTF. The full variable domain, rest sourced from reference TRBV29-1 and TRBJ1-2, is SAVISQKPSRDICQRGTSLTIQCQVDSQVTMMFWYRQQPGQSLTLIATANQGSEATYESGFVIDKFPISRPNLTFSTLTVSNMSPEDSSIYLCSFGQGWGYTFGSGTRLTVV.

The chain has TRBV24-1 and TRBJ2-3, with TRBD1 as a possible D gene (6 bases). V lost 5 bases and J lost 3, with 17 bases in between. Germline V gene data show CDR1 as KGHDR and CDR2 as SFDVKD. The CDR3 spans 16 residues. The CDR3 DNA is TGTGCCACCAGTGGCCCGGCGGCCACAGGGACAGATACGCAGTATTTT. Protein sequence: CATSGPAATGTDTQYF.

The rearrangement links TRBV6-1 to TRBJ1-6; D is ambiguous. The germline V and J ends were trimmed by 1 base and 10 bases, with 8 bases remaining between them. CDR3 length: 13 residues. Germline V lookup: CDR1 MNHNS, CDR2 SASEGT. The CDR3 region is CASSEELRSPLHF. The CDR3, as DNA: TGTGCCAGCAGTGAAGAGCTGCGGTCACCCCTCCACTTT.

V gene TRBV2 combines with J gene TRBJ1-1, with TRBD1 matching over 7 bases. This CDR3 has 13 residues. Unmatched junction bases numbered 2, after V lost 5 bases and J lost 2 bases. Germline-derived CDR1 and CDR2 are SNHLY and FYNNEI. This CDR3 is CASSRDSNTEAFF. CDR3 DNA: TGTGCCAGCAGTAGGGACAGCAACACTGAAGCTTTCTTT. Using reference TRBV2 and TRBJ1-1 for the parts outside the CDR3, the full variable domain is EPEVTQTPSHQVTQMGQEVILRCVPISNHLYFYWYRQILGQKVEFLVSFYNNEISEKSEIFDDQFSVERPDGSNFTLKIRSTKLEDSAMYFCASSRDSNTEAFFGQGTRLTVV.

V usage is TRBV5-1 and J usage is TRBJ1-6; D not certain. The CDR3 runs to 14 residues. Germline V gene data show CDR1 as SGHRS and CDR2 as YFSETQ. V shed 4 bases and J shed 5 bases, with 10 bases lying between them. The CDR3 region has the DNA TGCGCCAGCAGCGCCGACTGGGATAATTCACCCCTCCACTTT. It specifies CASSADWDNSPLHF.

The chain is built from TRBV7-8 and TRBJ2-1; D gene unclear. There are 14 residues in the CDR3. Germline CDR1 reads SGHVS; CDR2 reads FQNEAQ. V lost 10 bases and J 9 bases, leaving 22 bases between the germline ends. CDR3 DNA sequence: TGTGCCACCATTTACAGAGACACCCACAGTGAGCAGTTCTTC. Its protein product is CATIYRDTHSEQFF.